This TCR beta chain was found in a study of blood T cell repertoires in COVID-19. Data came from immunoSEQ multiplex PCR; TCRdb stores just in-frame clones and leaves some out. The sample records under 70,000 clones, over 75% being singletons. The source of this sequence is a human donor in a cohort sampled during active COVID-19. What was sequenced was peripheral blood.

CDR3 DNA: TGTGCCAGCAGTGATGGGGGGACAGGGACGACATTGACTGAAGCTTTCTTT. Translated: CASSDGGTGTTLTEAFF. The J gene is TRBJ1-1, the V gene TRBV2; 9 nucleotides match TRBD1. The CDR3 spans 17 residues. Germline V gives CDR1 SNHLY, CDR2 FYNNEI. The junction had 13 bases not matched to a gene; V was cut back by 3 bases and J by 5 bases.